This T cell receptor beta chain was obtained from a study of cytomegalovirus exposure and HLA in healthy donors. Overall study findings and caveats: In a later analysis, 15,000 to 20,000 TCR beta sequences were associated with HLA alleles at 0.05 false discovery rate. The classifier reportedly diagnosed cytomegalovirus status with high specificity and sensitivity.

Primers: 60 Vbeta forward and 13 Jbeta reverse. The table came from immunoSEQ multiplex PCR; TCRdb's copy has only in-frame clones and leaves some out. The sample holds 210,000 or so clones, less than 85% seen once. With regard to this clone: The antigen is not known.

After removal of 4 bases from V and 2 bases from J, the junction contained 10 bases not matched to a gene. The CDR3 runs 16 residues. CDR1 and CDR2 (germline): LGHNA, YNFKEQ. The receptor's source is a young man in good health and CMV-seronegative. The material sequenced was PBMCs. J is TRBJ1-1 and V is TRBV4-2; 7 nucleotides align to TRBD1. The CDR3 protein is CASSLSWGQTNTEAFF. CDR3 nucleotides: TGTGCCAGCAGCCTTTCGTGGGGACAGACTAACACTGAAGCTTTCTTT.